The rows below give T cell receptor beta chains drawn from one sample of a study of shared clonotypes between healthy human individuals. Some clones are missing from TCRdb's copy, which holds only in-frame ones; the method was immunoSEQ multiplex PCR. The data show 2 million to 2.5 million clones, approximately 95% seen once. The sample taken for sequencing was naive CD4+ T cells from PBMCs. These receptors all stem from a man aged 18 to 30 in good health. Some clones in this sample may be carry-over from other donors' samples. Both conserved end residues are part of each CDR3. D genes are given only for firm matches. Not all rows give a size; the values are once, few, many and, for expanded clones, a class.

d_call: TRBD2; v_call: TRBV7-3; clone_size: .; j_call: TRBJ2-1; cdr3_aa: CASSSGTSGVTEQFF; cdr3_nt: TGTGCCAGCAGCTCCGGGACTAGCGGGGTTACTGAGCAGTTCTTC
d_call: .; v_call: TRBV18; clone_size: .; j_call: TRBJ2-7; cdr3_aa: CASSLGPGDEQYF; cdr3_nt: TGTGCCAGCTCCCTCGGGCCCGGGGACGAGCAGTACTTC
d_call: .; v_call: TRBV9; clone_size: .; j_call: TRBJ2-3; cdr3_aa: CASSVGIPDTQYF; cdr3_nt: TGTGCCAGCAGCGTAGGCATCCCAGATACGCAGTATTTT
d_call: .; v_call: TRBV18; clone_size: few; j_call: TRBJ1-1; cdr3_aa: CALRRGLDTEAFF; cdr3_nt: TGTGCCTTAAGACGGGGCTTGGACACTGAAGCTTTCTTT
d_call: TRBD1; v_call: TRBV29-1; clone_size: .; j_call: TRBJ2-7; cdr3_aa: CSVKGTGGTYEQYF; cdr3_nt: TGCAGCGTAAAAGGGACAGGGGGGACCTACGAGCAGTACTTC
d_call: TRBD1; v_call: TRBV13; clone_size: .; j_call: TRBJ2-1; cdr3_aa: CASSGQASYNEQFF; cdr3_nt: TGTGCCAGCAGCGGACAGGCATCCTACAATGAGCAGTTCTTC
d_call: TRBD2; v_call: TRBV2; clone_size: .; j_call: TRBJ2-1; cdr3_aa: CASSPQAGGSYNEQFF; cdr3_nt: TGTGCCAGCAGTCCTCAAGCGGGAGGTTCCTACAATGAGCAGTTCTTC
d_call: TRBD1; v_call: TRBV6-6; clone_size: .; j_call: TRBJ2-1; cdr3_aa: CASSARDRGLNEQFF; cdr3_nt: TGTGCCAGCAGTGCCCGGGACAGGGGGCTGAATGAGCAGTTCTTC
d_call: TRBD1; v_call: TRBV28; clone_size: once; j_call: TRBJ1-1; cdr3_aa: CASSLLPGQGRTEAFF; cdr3_nt: TGTGCCAGCAGTTTATTACCGGGACAGGGTCGAACTGAAGCTTTCTTT
d_call: .; v_call: TRBV5-1; clone_size: .; j_call: TRBJ2-1; cdr3_aa: CASSLGTVYNEQFF; cdr3_nt: TGCGCCAGCAGCTTAGGGACGGTCTACAATGAGCAGTTCTTC
d_call: .; v_call: TRBV30; clone_size: .; j_call: TRBJ1-2; cdr3_aa: CAWSVRTVYGYTF; cdr3_nt: TGTGCCTGGAGTGTACGGACCGTCTATGGCTACACCTTC
d_call: .; v_call: TRBV28; clone_size: .; j_call: TRBJ1-2; cdr3_aa: CASSTPAGWYGYTF; cdr3_nt: TGTGCCAGCAGTACCCCGGCAGGGTGGTATGGCTACACCTTC
d_call: .; v_call: TRBV6-6; clone_size: .; j_call: TRBJ2-1; cdr3_aa: CASNRLGSYNEQFF; cdr3_nt: TGTGCCAGCAACAGACTAGGCTCCTACAATGAGCAGTTCTTC
d_call: TRBD2; v_call: TRBV28; clone_size: .; j_call: TRBJ2-3; cdr3_aa: CASLLAGGLGTDTQYF; cdr3_nt: TGTGCCAGCCTACTAGCGGGGGGATTGGGCACAGATACGCAGTATTTT